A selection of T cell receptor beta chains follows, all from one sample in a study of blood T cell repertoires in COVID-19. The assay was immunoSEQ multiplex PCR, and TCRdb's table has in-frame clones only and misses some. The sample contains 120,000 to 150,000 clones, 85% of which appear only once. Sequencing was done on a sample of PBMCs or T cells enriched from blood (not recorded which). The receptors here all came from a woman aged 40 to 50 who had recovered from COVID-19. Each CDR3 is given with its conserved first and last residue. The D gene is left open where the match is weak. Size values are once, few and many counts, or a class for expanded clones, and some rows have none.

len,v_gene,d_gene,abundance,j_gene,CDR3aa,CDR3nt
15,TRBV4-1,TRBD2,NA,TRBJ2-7,CASSQLGGGSYEQYF,TGCGCCAGCAGCCAATTGGGGGGGGGCTCCTACGAGCAGTACTTC
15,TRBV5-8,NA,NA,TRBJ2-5,CASSGGYKRPETQYF,TGTGCCAGCAGCGGGGGCTATAAGAGGCCAGAGACCCAGTACTTC
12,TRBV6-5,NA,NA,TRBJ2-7,CASSKGGYEQYF,TGTGCCAGCAGCAAAGGGGGCTACGAGCAGTACTTC
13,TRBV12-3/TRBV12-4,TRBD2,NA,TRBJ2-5,CASTLGGGETQYF,TGTGCCAGCACCCTGGGGGGGGGAGAGACCCAGTACTTC
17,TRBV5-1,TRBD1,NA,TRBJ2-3,CASSLGPGTGGTDTQYF,TGCGCCAGCAGCTTGGGACCCGGGACAGGGGGCACAGATACGCAGTATTTT
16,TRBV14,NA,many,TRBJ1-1,CASSQAMAGMNTEAFF,TGTGCCAGCAGCCAAGCGATGGCAGGGATGAACACTGAAGCTTTCTTT
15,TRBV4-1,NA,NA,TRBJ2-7,CASSHFGGAAYEQYF,TGCGCCAGCAGCCACTTCGGTGGCGCGGCCTACGAGCAGTACTTC
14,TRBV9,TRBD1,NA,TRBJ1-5,CASSETGGNQPQHF,TGTGCCAGCAGCGAAACAGGGGGCAATCAGCCCCAGCATTTT
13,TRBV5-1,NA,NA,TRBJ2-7,CASSLSGAYEQYF,TGCGCCAGCAGCTTGTCAGGGGCCTACGAGCAGTACTTC
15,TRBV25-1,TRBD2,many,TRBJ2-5,CASSGLAGEKETQYF,TGTGCCAGCAGTGGACTAGCGGGGGAGAAAGAGACCCAGTACTTC
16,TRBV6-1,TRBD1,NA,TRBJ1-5,CASSEAYRGNNQPQHF,TGTGCCAGCAGTGAAGCATACAGGGGCAACAATCAGCCCCAGCATTTT
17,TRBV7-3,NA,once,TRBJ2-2,CASSRRLAGNSPGELFF,TGTGCCAGCAGCCGCAGGCTGGCAGGAAATTCTCCCGGGGAGCTGTTTTTT
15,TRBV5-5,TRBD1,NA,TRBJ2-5,CASSFPGQGLETQYF,TGTGCCAGCAGCTTTCCGGGACAGGGCCTAGAGACCCAGTACTTC
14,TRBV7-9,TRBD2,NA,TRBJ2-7,CASSYLAGADEQYF,TGTGCCAGCAGCTACTTAGCGGGAGCGGACGAGCAGTACTTC
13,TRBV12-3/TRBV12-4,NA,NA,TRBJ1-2,CASSLEEIYGYTF,TGTGCCAGCAGTTTAGAGGAGATCTATGGCTACACCTTC
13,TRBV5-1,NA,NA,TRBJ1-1,CASSGQMNTEAFF,TGCGCCAGCAGCGGTCAGATGAACACTGAAGCTTTCTTT
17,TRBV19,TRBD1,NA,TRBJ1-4,CASSIARTGPHNEKLFF,TGTGCCAGTAGTATAGCTCGGACAGGCCCGCATAATGAAAAACTGTTTTTT
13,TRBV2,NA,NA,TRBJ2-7,CASLIASIDEQYF,TGTGCCAGCCTGATAGCTTCTATCGACGAGCAGTACTTC
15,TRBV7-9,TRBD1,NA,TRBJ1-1,CASSNTGGLNTEAFF,TGTGCCAGCAGCAATACAGGGGGGTTGAACACTGAAGCTTTCTTT
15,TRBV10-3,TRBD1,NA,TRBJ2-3,CAITGTGGRTDTQYF,TGTGCCATCACCGGGACAGGGGGCCGAACAGATACGCAGTATTTT
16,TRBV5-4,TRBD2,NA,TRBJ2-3,CASSPTSGLWEDTQYF,TGTGCCAGCAGCCCGACTAGCGGCCTGTGGGAAGATACGCAGTATTTT
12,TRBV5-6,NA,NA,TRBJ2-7,CASSFISYEQYF,TGTGCCAGCAGCTTCATCTCCTACGAGCAGTACTTC
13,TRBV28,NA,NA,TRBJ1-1,CASRGQPGDEAFF,TGTGCCAGCAGAGGACAGCCAGGGGATGAAGCTTTCTTT
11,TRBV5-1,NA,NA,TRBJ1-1,CASSYGREAFF,TGCGCCAGCAGCTATGGCAGGGAAGCTTTCTTT
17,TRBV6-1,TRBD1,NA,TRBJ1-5,CASSARTGMYSNQPQHF,TGTGCCAGCAGTGCACGGACAGGCATGTATAGCAATCAGCCCCAGCATTTT
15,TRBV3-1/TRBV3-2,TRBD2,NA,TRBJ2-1,CASSMRRGAYNEQFF,TGTGCCAGCAGTATGCGGCGGGGGGCCTACAATGAGCAGTTCTTC
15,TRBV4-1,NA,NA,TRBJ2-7,CASSQSRGFSYEQYF,TGCGCCAGCAGCCAATCCCGGGGATTTTCCTACGAGCAGTACTTC
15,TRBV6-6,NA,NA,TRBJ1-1,CASSPPGGLNTEAFF,TGTGCCAGCAGTCCCCCCGGCGGACTCAACACTGAAGCTTTCTTT
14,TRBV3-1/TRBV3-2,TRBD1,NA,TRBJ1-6,CASSQTGDGSPLHF,TGTGCCAGCAGCCAAACAGGGGACGGTTCACCCCTCCACTTT
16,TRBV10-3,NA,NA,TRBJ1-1,CAISVERGGLGTEAFF,TGTGCCATCAGCGTGGAAAGGGGAGGGTTGGGCACTGAAGCTTTCTTT
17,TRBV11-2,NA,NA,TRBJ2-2,CASSPGTWEANTGELFF,TGTGCCAGCAGCCCCGGCACGTGGGAGGCGAACACCGGGGAGCTGTTTTTT
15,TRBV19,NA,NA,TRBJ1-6,CASSITQNSHSPLHF,TGTGCCAGTAGTATAACCCAGAACAGCCATTCACCCCTCCACTTT
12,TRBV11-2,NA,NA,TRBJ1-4,CASSPGGFGLFF,TGTGCCAGCAGCCCCGGGGGTTTTGGACTGTTTTTT
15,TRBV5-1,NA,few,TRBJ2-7,CASSYSARGNYEQYF,TGCGCCAGCAGCTACTCGGCGCGGGGCAACTACGAGCAGTACTTC
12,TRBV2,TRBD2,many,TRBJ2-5,CASRRTSETQYF,TGTGCCAGCAGACGGACTAGCGAGACCCAGTACTTC
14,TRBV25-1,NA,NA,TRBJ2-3,CASSEGGFTDTQYF,TGTGCCAGCAGTGAAGGGGGGTTCACAGATACGCAGTATTTT
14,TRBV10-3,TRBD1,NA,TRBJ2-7,CAIRIRTGEYEQYF,TGTGCCATCAGGATAAGGACAGGGGAATACGAGCAGTACTTC
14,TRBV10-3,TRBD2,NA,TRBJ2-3,CAISGTSERVRQYF,TGTGCCATCAGTGGGACTAGCGAACGGGTACGGCAGTATTTT
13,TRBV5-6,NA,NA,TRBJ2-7,CASSLFSSYEQYF,TGTGCCAGCAGCTTGTTTAGCTCCTACGAGCAGTACTTC
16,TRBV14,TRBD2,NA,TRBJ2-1,CASSHLTSGGYNEQFF,TGTGCCAGCAGCCACCTAACTAGCGGGGGATACAATGAGCAGTTCTTC